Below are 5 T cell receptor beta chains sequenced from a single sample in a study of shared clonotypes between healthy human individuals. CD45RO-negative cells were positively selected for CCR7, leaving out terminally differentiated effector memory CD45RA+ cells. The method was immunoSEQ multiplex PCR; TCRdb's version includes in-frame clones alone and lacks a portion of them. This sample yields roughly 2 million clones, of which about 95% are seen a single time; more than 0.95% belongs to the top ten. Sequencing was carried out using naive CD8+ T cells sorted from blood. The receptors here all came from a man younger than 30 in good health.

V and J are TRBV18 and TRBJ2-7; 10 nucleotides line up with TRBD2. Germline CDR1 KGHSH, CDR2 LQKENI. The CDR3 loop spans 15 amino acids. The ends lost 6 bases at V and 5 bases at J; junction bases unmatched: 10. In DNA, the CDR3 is TGTGCCAGCTCCGGGACTAGCGAAGTATTTAACGAGCAGTACTTC. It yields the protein CASSGTSEVFNEQYF.

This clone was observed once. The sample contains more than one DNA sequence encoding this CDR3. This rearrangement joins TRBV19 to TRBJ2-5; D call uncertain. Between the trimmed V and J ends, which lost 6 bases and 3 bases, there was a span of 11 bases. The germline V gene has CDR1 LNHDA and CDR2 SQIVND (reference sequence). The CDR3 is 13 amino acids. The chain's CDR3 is CASSSDGEETQYF. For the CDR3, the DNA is TGTGCCAGTAGCAGCGACGGTGAAGAGACCCAGTACTTC.

Here the CDR3 reads CASSLEGEEGYTF. The CDR3, as DNA: TGCGCCAGCAGCTTGGAGGGGGAGGAGGGCTACACCTTC. V usage is TRBV5-1 and J usage is TRBJ1-2, with a tentative D call TRBD1 (6 bases). CDR3 length: 13 residues. Germline V CDR1 and CDR2: SGHRS, YFSETQ. Trimming cost V 0 bases and J 8 bases, with 11 bases left between them.

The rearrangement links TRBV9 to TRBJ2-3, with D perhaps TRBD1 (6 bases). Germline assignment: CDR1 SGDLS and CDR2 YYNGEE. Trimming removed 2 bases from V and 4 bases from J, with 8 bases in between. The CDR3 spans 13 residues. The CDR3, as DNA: TGTGCCAGCAGCGTGCGACAGGCAGATACGCAGTATTTT. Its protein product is CASSVRQADTQYF. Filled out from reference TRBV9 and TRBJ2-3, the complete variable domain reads DSGVTQTPKHLITATGQRVTLRCSPRSGDLSVYWYQQSLDQGLQFLIQYYNGEERAKGNILERFSAQQFPDLHSELNLSSLELGDSALYFCASSVRQADTQYFGPGTRLTVL.

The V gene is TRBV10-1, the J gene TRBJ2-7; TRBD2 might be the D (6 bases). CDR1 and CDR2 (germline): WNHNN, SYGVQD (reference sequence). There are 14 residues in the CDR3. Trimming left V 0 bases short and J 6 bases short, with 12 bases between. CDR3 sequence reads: CASSESGGGLEQYF. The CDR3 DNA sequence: TGCGCCAGCAGTGAGTCTGGGGGAGGCCTCGAGCAGTACTTC.